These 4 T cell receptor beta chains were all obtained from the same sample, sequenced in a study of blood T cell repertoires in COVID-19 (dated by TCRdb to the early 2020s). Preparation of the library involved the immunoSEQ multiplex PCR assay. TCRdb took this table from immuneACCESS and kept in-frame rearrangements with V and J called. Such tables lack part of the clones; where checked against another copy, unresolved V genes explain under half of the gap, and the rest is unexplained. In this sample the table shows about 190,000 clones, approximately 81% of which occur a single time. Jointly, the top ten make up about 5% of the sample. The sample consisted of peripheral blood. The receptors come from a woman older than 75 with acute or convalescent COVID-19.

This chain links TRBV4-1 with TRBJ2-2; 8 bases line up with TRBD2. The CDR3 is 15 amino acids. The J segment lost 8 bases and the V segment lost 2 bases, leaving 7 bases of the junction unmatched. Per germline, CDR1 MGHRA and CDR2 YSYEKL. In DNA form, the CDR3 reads TGCGCCAGCAGCCAAATAGGGACTAGAGGAGGGGAGCTGTTTTTT. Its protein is CASSQIGTRGGELFF.

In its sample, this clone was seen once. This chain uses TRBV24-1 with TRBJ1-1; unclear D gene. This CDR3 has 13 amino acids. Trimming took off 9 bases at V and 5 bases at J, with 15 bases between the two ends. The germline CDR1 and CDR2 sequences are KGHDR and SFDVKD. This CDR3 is CATRRGAGTEAFF. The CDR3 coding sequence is TGTGCCACCCGCCGCGGCGCGGGAACTGAAGCTTTCTTT.

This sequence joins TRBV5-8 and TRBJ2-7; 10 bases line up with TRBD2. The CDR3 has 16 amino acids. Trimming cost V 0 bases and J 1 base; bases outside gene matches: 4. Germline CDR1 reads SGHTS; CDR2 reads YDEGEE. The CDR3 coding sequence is TGTGCCAGCAGCTTGGGGCTAGCGGGAGTATCCTACGAGCAGTACTTC. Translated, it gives CASSLGLAGVSYEQYF.

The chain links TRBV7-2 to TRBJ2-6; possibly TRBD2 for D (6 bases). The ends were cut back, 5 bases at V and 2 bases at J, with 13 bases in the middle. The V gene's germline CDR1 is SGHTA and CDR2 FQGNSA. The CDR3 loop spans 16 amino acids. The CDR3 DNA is TGTGCCAGCAGCCACATCTGGAGGGCTGGGGCCAACGTCCTGACTTTC. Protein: CASSHIWRAGANVLTF.